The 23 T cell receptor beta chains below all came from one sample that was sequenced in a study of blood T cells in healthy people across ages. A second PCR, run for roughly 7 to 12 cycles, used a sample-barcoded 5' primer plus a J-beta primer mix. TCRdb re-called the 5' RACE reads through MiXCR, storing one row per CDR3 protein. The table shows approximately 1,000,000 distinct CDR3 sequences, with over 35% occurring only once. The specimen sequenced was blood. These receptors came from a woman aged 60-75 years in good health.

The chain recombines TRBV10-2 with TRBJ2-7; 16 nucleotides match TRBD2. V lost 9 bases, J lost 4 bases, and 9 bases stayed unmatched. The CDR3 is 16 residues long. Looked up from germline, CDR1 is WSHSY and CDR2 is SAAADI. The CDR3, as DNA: TGCGCCAGTCAAGCTGGGACTAGCGGGAGGGGTTACGAGCAGTACTTC. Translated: CASQAGTSGRGYEQYF.

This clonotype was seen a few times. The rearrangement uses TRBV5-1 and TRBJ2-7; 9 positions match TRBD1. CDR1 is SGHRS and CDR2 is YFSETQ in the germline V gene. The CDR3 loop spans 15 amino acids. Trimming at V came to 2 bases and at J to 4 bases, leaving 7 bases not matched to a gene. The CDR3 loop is CASSFNPGTGYEQYF. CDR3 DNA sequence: TGCGCCAGCAGCTTTAATCCCGGGACAGGGTACGAGCAGTACTTC.

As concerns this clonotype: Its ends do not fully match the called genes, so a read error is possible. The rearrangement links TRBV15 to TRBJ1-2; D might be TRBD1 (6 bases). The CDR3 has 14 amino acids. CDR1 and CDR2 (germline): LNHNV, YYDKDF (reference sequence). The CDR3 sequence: CTTSRDLGGQGYTF. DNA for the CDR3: TGTACCACCAGCAGAGATTTGGGGGGGCAAGGCTACACCTTC.

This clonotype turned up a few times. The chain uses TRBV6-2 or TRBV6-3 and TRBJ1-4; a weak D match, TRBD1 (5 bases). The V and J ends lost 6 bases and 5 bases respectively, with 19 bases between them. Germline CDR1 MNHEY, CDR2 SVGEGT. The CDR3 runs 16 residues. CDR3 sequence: CASRPSPGRRNEKLFF. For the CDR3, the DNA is TGTGCCAGCAGACCGTCGCCGGGACGCCGGAATGAAAAACTGTTTTTT.

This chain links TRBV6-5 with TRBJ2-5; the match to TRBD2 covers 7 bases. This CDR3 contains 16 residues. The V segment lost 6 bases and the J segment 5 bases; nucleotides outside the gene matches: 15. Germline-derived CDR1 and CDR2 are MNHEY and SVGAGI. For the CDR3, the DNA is TGTGCCAGCAGAGGGCTTGGGAGGGATTGGCGGGAGACCCAGTACTTC. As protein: CASRGLGRDWRETQYF.

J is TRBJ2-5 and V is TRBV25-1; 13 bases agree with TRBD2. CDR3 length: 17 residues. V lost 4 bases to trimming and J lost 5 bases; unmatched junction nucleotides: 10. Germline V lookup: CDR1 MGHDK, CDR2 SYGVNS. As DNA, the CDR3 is TGTGCCAGCAGTGTACATGGACTAGCGGGAGTCCGGGAGACCCAGTACTTC. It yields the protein CASSVHGLAGVRETQYF.

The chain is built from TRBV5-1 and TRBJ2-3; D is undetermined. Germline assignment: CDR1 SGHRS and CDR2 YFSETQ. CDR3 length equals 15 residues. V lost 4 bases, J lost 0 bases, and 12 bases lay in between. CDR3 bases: TGCGCCAGCAGCGAACAGCCGCGGAGCACAGATACGCAGTATTTT. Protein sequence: CASSEQPRSTDTQYF. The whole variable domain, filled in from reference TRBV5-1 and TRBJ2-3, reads KAGVTQTPRYLIKTRGQQVTLSCSPISGHRSVSWYQQTPGQGLQFLFEYFSETQRNKGNFPGRFSGRQFSNSRSEMNVSTLELGDSALYLCASSEQPRSTDTQYFGPGTRLTVL.

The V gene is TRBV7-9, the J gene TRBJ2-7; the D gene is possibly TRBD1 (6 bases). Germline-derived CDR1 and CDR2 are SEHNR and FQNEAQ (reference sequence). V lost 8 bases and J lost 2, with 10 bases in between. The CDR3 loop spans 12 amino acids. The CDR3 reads CASATGPYEQYF. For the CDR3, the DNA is TGTGCCAGCGCCACAGGGCCCTACGAGCAGTACTTC.

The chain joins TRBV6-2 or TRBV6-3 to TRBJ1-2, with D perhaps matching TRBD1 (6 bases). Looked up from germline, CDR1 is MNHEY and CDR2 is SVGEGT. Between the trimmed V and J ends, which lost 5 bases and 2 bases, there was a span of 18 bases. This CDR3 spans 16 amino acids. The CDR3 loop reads CASSHGGTTGNYGYTF. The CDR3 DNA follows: TGTGCCAGCAGTCACGGTGGGACAACCGGCAACTATGGCTACACCTTC.

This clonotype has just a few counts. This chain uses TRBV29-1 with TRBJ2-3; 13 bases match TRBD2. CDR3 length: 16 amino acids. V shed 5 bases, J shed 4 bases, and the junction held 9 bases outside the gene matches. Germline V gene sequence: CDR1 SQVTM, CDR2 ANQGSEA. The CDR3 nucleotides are TGCAGCGTTCCGAGGACTAGCGGGAGTTGGGCAGATACGCAGTATTTT. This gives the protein CSVPRTSGSWADTQYF.

CDR3 in amino acids: CATSFGGERNEQFF. CDR3 nucleotides: TGTGCCACCAGCTTCGGGGGGGAGAGAAATGAGCAGTTCTTC. The chain uses TRBV15 and TRBJ2-1, with 8 bases identical to TRBD2. The CDR3 has 14 amino acids. Germline V gene sequence: CDR1 LNHNV, CDR2 YYDKDF (reference sequence). V shed 5 bases, J shed 7 bases, and the junction held 7 bases outside the gene matches.

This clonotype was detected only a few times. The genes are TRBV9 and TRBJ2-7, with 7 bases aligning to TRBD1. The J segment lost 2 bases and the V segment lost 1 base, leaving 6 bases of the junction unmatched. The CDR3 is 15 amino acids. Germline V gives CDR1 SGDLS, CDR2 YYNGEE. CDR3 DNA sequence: TGTGCCAGCAGCGTATCCAGGGACAGCCCCTACGAGCAGTACTTC. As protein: CASSVSRDSPYEQYF.

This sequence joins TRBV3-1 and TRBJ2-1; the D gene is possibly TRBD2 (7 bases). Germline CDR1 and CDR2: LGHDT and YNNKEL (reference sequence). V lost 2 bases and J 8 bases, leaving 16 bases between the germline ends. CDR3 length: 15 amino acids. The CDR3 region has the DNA TGTGCCAGCAGCCAAAGAGGGGGGGGCGAGGATGAGCAGTTCTTC. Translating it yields CASSQRGGGEDEQFF.

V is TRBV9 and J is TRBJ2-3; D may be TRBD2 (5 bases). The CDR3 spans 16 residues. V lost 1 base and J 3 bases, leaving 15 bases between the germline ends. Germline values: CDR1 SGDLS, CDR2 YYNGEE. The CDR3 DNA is TGTGCCAGCAGCGTAAGAGGAGGATTCGTGACAGATACGCAGTATTTT. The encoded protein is CASSVRGGFVTDTQYF.

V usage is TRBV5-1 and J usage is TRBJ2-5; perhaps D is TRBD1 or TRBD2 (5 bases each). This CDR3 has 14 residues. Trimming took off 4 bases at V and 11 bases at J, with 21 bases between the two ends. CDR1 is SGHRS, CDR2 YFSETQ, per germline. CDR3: CASSNAGAGSEQYF. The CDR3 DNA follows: TGCGCCAGCAGCAACGCCGGGGCAGGGAGTGAGCAGTACTTC.

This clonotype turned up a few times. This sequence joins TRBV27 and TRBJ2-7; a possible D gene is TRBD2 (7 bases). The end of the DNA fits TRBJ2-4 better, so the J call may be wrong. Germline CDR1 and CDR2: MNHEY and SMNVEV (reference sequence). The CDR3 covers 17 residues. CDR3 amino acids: CASSLGGRGAAKNIQYF. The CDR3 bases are TGTGCCAGCAGTTTAGGTGGCCGGGGGGCTGCCAAAAACATTCAGTACTTC.

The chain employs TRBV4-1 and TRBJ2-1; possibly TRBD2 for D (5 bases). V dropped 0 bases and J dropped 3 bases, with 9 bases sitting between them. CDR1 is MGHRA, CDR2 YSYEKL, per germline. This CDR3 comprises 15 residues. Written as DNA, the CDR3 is TGCGCCAGCAGCCAAGAGGAGGACTTCTACAATGAGCAGTTCTTC. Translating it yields CASSQEEDFYNEQFF.

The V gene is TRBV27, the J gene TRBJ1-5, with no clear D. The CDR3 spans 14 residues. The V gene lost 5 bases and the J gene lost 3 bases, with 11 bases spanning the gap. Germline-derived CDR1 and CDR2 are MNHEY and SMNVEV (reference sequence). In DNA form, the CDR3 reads TGTGCCAGCAGTATGCAGGATCCCAATCAGCCCCAGCATTTT. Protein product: CASSMQDPNQPQHF.

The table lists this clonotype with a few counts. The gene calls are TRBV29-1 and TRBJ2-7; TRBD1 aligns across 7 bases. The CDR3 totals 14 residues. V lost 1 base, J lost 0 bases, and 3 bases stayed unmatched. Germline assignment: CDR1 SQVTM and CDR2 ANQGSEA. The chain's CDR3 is CSVEAGTASYEQYF. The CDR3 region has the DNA TGCAGCGTTGAAGCCGGGACAGCCTCCTACGAGCAGTACTTC.

This CDR3 reads CASSYRKGQRVEQFF. As DNA, the CDR3 is TGTGCCAGCAGTTACAGAAAGGGACAGAGGGTTGAGCAGTTCTTC. V and J are TRBV6-5 and TRBJ2-1; 7 bases match TRBD1. Unmatched junction bases numbered 10, after V lost 2 bases and J lost 9 bases. The length of the CDR3 is 15 residues. Germline V gene data show CDR1 as MNHEY and CDR2 as SVGAGI.

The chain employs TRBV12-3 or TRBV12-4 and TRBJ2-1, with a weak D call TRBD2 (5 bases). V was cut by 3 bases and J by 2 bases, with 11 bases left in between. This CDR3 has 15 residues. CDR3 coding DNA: TGTGCCAGCAGTTTTTACGGGATGACCTACAATGAGCAGTTCTTC. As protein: CASSFYGMTYNEQFF.

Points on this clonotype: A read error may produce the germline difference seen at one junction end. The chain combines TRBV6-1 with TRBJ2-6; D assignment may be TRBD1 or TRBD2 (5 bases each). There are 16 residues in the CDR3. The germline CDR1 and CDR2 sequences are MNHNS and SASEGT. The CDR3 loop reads CASSEAWGSGTNVLTF. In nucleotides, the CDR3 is TGTGCCAGCAGTGAAGCATGGGGGTCTGGGACCAACGTCCTGACTTTC.

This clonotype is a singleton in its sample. CDR3 nucleotides: TGCGCCAGCAGCGGGTCCGGACTAGCGGGTTCCACAGATACGCAGTATTTT. It is translated as CASSGSGLAGSTDTQYF. This chain joins TRBV5-1 and TRBJ2-3; TRBD2 aligns across 11 bases. The junction had 9 bases not matched to a gene; V was cut back by 4 bases and J by 2 bases. Looked up from germline, CDR1 is SGHRS and CDR2 is YFSETQ. CDR3 size: 17 residues.